This is a list of T cell receptor beta chains from one sample in a study of radiotherapy plus CTLA-4 blockade in lung cancer. Repertoires were generated with immunoSEQ multiplex PCR, while TCRdb's copy carries only in-frame clones and drops some. The sample has more than 75,000 clones, approximately 86% seen once; the top ten hold about 0.95%. Sequencing was performed on peripheral blood, taken from a patient treated with radiotherapy plus ipilimumab. Every receptor here comes from a human donor with non-small cell lung cancer who had stable disease on radiotherapy plus ipilimumab. Both conserved end residues are part of each CDR3. D genes are given only for firm matches.

d_call | v_call | cdr3_length | cdr3_aa
- | TRBV28 | 13 | CASRTSLPDTQYF
- | TRBV30 | 14 | CAWSAGTLNSPLHF
- | TRBV2 | 15 | CASSEGLARTYEQYF
TRBD1 | TRBV18 | 17 | CASSPQGAGALNTEAFF
- | TRBV6-5 | 14 | CASSPSLARTGYTF
- | TRBV7-9 | 14 | CASSLVGLGSAQHF
TRBD2 | TRBV28 | 15 | CAIRGTSGSRYEQYF
- | TRBV14 | 14 | CASSQLYSGNTIYF
TRBD1 | TRBV10-2 | 16 | CASSAPDRGVSQPQHF
TRBD1 | TRBV6-6 | 15 | CASRQQGAGEETQYF
TRBD1 | TRBV10-3 | 16 | CAISANRQGSGTEAFF
- | TRBV28 | 14 | CASSFLSGNTEAFF
TRBD1 | TRBV11-2 | 14 | CASSVSGQGTGYTF
TRBD2 | TRBV28 | 15 | CATKGNAGVPYEQYF
TRBD1 | TRBV4-1 | 14 | CASSPGTGYQPQHF
- | TRBV5-6 | 15 | CASSFGRSGANVLTF
- | TRBV20-1 | 11 | CSARDVYGYTF
- | TRBV6-5 | 14 | CASSYSWGRTEAFF
- | TRBV5-1 | 16 | CASSLGGQTGANVLTF
- | TRBV28 | 14 | CASILDGLRGEQYF
- | TRBV14 | 15 | CASSQEYSGNYGYTF
- | TRBV10-3 | 14 | CAISDYGGSQPQHF
TRBD2 | TRBV27 | 15 | CASSLTSGGADTQYF
- | TRBV6-4 | 14 | CASSEWAGQETQYF
TRBD1 | TRBV9 | 14 | CASRPGGNTGELFF
- | TRBV7-9 | 14 | CASSLGGLRNIQYF
- | TRBV9 | 15 | CASSTSGTSMYEQYF
TRBD2 | TRBV27 | 18 | CASSFGYVAGGRDNEQFF
- | TRBV13 | 14 | CASSLGLRGPEQYF
- | TRBV19 | 12 | CASSENTGELFF
TRBD2 | TRBV5-5 | 13 | CASSLLAAGELFF
TRBD2 | TRBV4-1 | 16 | CASSQVAGGNTGELFF
- | TRBV7-2 | 14 | CASSPGTAGNTIYF
- | TRBV5-6 | 12 | CASGGTAYEQYF
- | TRBV5-1 | 14 | CASSQVGGDYGYTF
- | TRBV18 | 14 | CASSQDSDFVPQHF
- | TRBV7-9 | 15 | CASRTQGRGVGELFF
TRBD1 | TRBV6-1 | 15 | CASRPPRTGDWKLFF
- | TRBV4-2 | 15 | CASSLSWGGSTEAFF
- | TRBV27 | 17 | CASRRQGAVSLGTEAFF
TRBD2 | TRBV7-3 | 15 | CASSLIGLGQETQYF